This T cell receptor beta chain was documented in a study of blood T cells in healthy people across ages. General study results and limits: Strong correlation linked observed beta diversity and percent naive T cells.

The use of a sample-barcoded 5' primer and a J-beta primer mix characterized a second PCR of roughly 6 to 11 cycles. Each CDR3 protein gets one entry after TCRdb re-called the 5' RACE reads with MiXCR. The sample includes roughly 2 million distinct CDR3 sequences, around 50% of them seen just once. Trimming took 5 bases from V and 9 from J, leaving 17 bases between them. Germline V CDR1 and CDR2: SNHLY, FYNNEI. This CDR3 contains 14 residues. Peripheral blood, about 10 milliliters per donor, was collected. Extractions gave at least 5.5 micrograms of total RNA per sample. This clonotype was found once. Its antigen is still unknown.

The V and J genes are TRBV2 and TRBJ1-5; possible D gene TRBD1, 6 bases. The sample was blood. The clonotype originates from a woman aged 40-49 years in good health. CDR3 DNA sequence: TGTGCCAGCAGTAGGGGCAGGGGTTATCCGCCCCAGCATTTT. It translates to CASSRGRGYPPQHF.